This T cell receptor beta chain is drawn from a study of blood T cell repertoires in COVID-19. The age range of participants was about 18 to 95 years, with residence in 20 to 25 US areas. The ends lost 4 bases at V and 5 bases at J; junction bases unmatched: 9. This CDR3 is built from 15 residues. Germline V gene data show CDR1 as LGHNA and CDR2 as YSLEER. Data came from immunoSEQ multiplex PCR; TCRdb stores just in-frame clones and leaves some out. The table includes a few hundred thousand clones, roughly 90% detected once. The material sequenced was PBMCs or T cells enriched from blood (not recorded which). The receptor comes from a woman under 30 who had recovered from COVID-19. V and J are TRBV4-3 and TRBJ1-2; 8 positions match TRBD1. Here the CDR3 DNA reads TGCGCCAGCAGCCCTTCGAGGGACAGGACTTATGGCTACACCTTC. It codes for CASSPSRDRTYGYTF.